Sequencing of this T cell receptor (beta chain) was carried out in a study of T cells in tumors after PD-1 blockade (dated by TCRdb to about 2019). General notes on the study: Patients were excluded if they had prior checkpoint blockade, use of systemic immunosuppressants, or recent radiotherapy or other anti-cancer therapy within 4 weeks. The study performed paired single-cell RNA and TCR sequencing on site-matched tumors from BCC or SCC patients before and after anti-PD-1 therapy. Pembrolizumab 200 mg every 3 weeks or cemiplimab 350 mg every 2 weeks was administered to patients. On average, tumor samples yielded 25,000 to 30,000 TCR templates (range roughly 500-100,000) and approximately 6,000 unique clonotypes, about 20-fold deeper than single-cell TCR sequencing. Some patients also continued taking vismodegib 150 mg daily during anti-PD-1 treatment. RECIST version 1.1 was used to assess clinical response.

The immunoSEQ platform was used to carry out deep TCRbeta sequencing. As for how the authors treated the data: Only productive rearrangements were exported from the immunoSEQ Analyzer for downstream analysis. A two-sided binomial test with a Bonferroni-corrected P below 0.01 was used to identify clones that significantly expanded or contracted between timepoints. T cell phenotypes were assigned to bulk TCRbeta clonotypes by matching to single-cell RNA+TCR-seq clones sharing the same TCRbeta sequence. Tumor enrichment of a clone was calculated by dividing the clone's tumor frequency by the clone's PBMC frequency, both taken from bulk TCR sequencing. GLIPH was used to sort TCRs into specificity groups, which are clusters of distinct TCRs that likely recognize common antigens through shared CDR3 motifs. TCRdb retrieved this table from immuneACCESS and kept in-frame rearrangements only. Not all clones are present; in checked studies, unresolved V genes account for under half, and no reason is known for the remainder. The V and J calls and clone size come from that table; D and trimming were worked out from the DNA. The table for this sample lists roughly 2,000 clones; roughly 63% of them were counted only once. The top ten clonotypes cover over 14% of the sample.

The CDR3 starts with the cysteine, ends with the phenylalanine, and has 14 residues. CDR3 DNA only is kept here, 42 bases in frame from base 1. From V the trimming removes 11 bases and from J it removes 3 bases, while the gene matches leave 10 bases of the junction unaccounted for. CDR1 and CDR2 are read off the germline V gene as SGHVS and FNYEAQ. A remark on this clone: The specificity of this receptor is unknown. The record has no base qualities; no much larger clone is one base away.

Overall study results and their limits: Around 45% of tumor TCR clonotypes were detected in blood, and some novel exhausted tumor clones were observed in pre-treatment blood, which was taken as suggesting peripheral recruitment. Clonal replacement was observed only between pre- and post-treatment samples and not between two pre-treatment samples, a pattern that was regarded as arguing against biopsy timing or location artifacts. Exhausted CD8+ clones expanded after therapy were found to be mostly novel clonotypes undetected pre-treatment, suggesting clonal replacement rather than reinvigoration of pre-existing clones. The source of novel T cell clones was not identified, and lymphoid organs or rare unexpanded clones within the tumor or the tumor periphery could be included among the possible sources.

Sample time point, as interpreted from the label and publication: before anti-PD-1 therapy. Before and after PD-1 blockade, tumor biopsies came from the same primary tumor, making the samples site-matched. Genomic DNA extracted from tumor biopsies or peripheral blood was used for bulk TCRbeta sequencing, with input ranging from roughly 616 ng to 6,500 ng. To detect rare clonotypes with greater sensitivity than single-cell TCR sequencing, bulk TCRbeta sequencing was done on the leftover biopsy material. Histologically proven advanced or metastatic basal or squamous cell carcinoma was present in all patients, all of whom were poor candidates for surgical resection. The basal cell carcinoma cohort comprised fewer than 12 patients, of whom seven or eight had bulk tumor TCR sequencing. Fresh biopsies were taken from the primary tumor site, and part of the biopsy material was kept in RNAlater for exome and bulk TCR sequencing.

This clonotype originated in a human donor with basal cell carcinoma. The chain employs TRBV7-6 and TRBJ1-1; the central 9 bases match TRBD1. The starting material was tumor tissue, obtained before anti-PD-1 treatment. The sequence in DNA is TGTGCCCCAACTCGGGACAGGGAGTACACTGAAGCTTTCTTT. Translated, this gives CAPTRDREYTEAFF. Extended through the reference TRBV7-6 and TRBJ1-1 proteins, this CDR3 yields the full variable domain: GAGVSQSPRYKVTKRGQDVALRCDPISGHVSLYWYRQALGQGPEFLTYFNYEAQQDKSGLPNDRFSAERPEGSISTLTIQRTEQRDSAMYRCAPTRDREYTEAFFGQGTRLTVV.